A single T cell receptor beta chain is shown here with its context. Its matching antigen is unknown. Thawed PBMCs were FACS-sorted into unstimulated CD4+CD25+CD127- regulatory T cells, CD4+CD25- non-regulatory cells, CD4 and CD8 cells. The data were obtained in a study of Tregs in tolerant kidney transplant recipients. Study conclusions and caveats: This study did not directly address biological reproducibility. The small number of patients limits these findings pending further validation.

Using immunoSEQ multiplex PCR, the repertoire was profiled, and TCRdb retains in-frame clones only, with some absent. The data show 90,000 or so clones, around nine tenths seen once. Sample: CD8+ T cells from blood. This receptor was identified in a human donor in good health.

CDR3 region: CAISDPGVAGLQETQYF. Written as DNA, the CDR3 is TGTGCCATCAGTGACCCCGGGGTAGCGGGGCTCCAAGAGACCCAGTACTTC. The chain links TRBV10-3 to TRBJ2-5; 8 bases are a match to TRBD2. The germline V gene has CDR1 ENHRY and CDR2 SYGVKD. The junction had 10 bases not matched to a gene; V was cut back by 3 bases and J by 1 base. The CDR3 is 17 amino acids.